Following are 3 T cell receptor beta chains from one sample sequenced in a study of shared clonotypes between healthy human individuals. The assay was immunoSEQ multiplex PCR, and TCRdb's table has in-frame clones only and misses some. The data hold 1.6 million or so clones, with approximately 98.5% observed a single time. Specimen: naive CD4+ T cells sorted from blood. Indicated subset: CD45RA+ positively selected. The receptors originated from a man aged 25 to 40 in good health.

The chain recombines TRBV18 with TRBJ1-5; 7 bases align to TRBD1. The CDR3 extends over 15 amino acids. J lost 4 bases, V lost 6 bases, and 9 bases had no gene match. The germline V gene has CDR1 KGHSH and CDR2 LQKENI. The CDR3, as DNA: TGTGCCAGCTCCGCCGACAGGGTTGTAAATCAGCCCCAGCATTTT. Translated: CASSADRVVNQPQHF.

This clone came up once. The chain recombines TRBV29-1 with TRBJ2-1; D is unclear. Trimming left V 4 bases short and J 3 bases short, with 10 bases between. Germline V lookup: CDR1 SQVTM, CDR2 ANQGSEA. This CDR3 region has 13 residues. CDR3 sequence reads: CSVVGLYYNEQFF. Written as DNA, the CDR3 is TGCAGCGTTGTTGGGCTCTACTACAATGAGCAGTTCTTC.

The rearrangement joins TRBV6-5 to TRBJ2-7; 7 bases agree with TRBD1. Losses at the gene ends were 6 bases for V and 2 bases for J; bases not matched to a gene: 7. Germline V CDR1 and CDR2: MNHEY, SVGAGI. This CDR3 is 14 amino acids long. The CDR3 region is CASSETGKTYEQYF. CDR3 nucleotide sequence: TGTGCCAGCAGCGAGACAGGGAAGACCTACGAGCAGTACTTC.